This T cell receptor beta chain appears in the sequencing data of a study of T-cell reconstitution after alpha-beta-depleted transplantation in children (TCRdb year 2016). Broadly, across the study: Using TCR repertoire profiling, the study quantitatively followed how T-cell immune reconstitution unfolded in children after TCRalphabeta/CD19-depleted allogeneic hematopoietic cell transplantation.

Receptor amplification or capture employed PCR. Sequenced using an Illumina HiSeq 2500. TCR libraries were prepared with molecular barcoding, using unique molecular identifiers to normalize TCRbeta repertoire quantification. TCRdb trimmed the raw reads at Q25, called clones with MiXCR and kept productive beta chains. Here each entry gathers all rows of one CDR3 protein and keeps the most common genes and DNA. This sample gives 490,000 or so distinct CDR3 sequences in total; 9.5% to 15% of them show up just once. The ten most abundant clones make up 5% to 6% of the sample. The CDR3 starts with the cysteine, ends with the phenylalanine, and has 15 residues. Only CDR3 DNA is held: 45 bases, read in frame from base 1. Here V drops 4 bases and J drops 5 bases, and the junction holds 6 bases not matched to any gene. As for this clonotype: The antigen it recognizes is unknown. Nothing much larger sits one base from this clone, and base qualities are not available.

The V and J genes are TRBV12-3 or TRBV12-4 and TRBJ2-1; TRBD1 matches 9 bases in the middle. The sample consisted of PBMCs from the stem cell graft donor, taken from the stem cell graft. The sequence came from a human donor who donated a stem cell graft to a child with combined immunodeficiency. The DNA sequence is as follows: TGTGCCAGCAGTTATGAGACAGGGGGTAACAATGAGCAGTTCTTC. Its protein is CASSYETGGNNEQFF.